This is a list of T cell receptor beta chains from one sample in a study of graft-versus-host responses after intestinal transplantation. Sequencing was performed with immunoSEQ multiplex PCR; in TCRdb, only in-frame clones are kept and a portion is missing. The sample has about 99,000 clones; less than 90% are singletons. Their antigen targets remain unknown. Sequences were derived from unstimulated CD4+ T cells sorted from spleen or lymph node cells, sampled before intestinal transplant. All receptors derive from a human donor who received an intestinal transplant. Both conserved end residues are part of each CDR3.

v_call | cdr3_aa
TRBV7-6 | CASSLVRGETQYF
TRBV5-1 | CASSRIGYQETQYF
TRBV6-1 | CASSPWTGTNYEQYF
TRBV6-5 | CASSEQGVVYGYTF
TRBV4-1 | CASSQDPWTGANVLTF
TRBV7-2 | CASSLVASQETQYF
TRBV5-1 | CASSWQGDHEQYF
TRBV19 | CASSQPVAGGEQFF
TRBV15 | CATSRDLKDTQYF
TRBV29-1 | CSVYGEGRANRTDTQYF
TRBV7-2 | CASSPPGLAPNEQFF
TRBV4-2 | CASSQKDSDYNEQFF
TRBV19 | CASSMDRGGETQYF
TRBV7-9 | CASSLGVAGETQYF
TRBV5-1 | CANSFGGTTDTQYF
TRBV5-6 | CASSLVRGGGYTF
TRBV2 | CASSEAFFSGANVLTF
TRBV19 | CASSHPRGAPSNQPQHF
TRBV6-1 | CATLLQGSTGELFF
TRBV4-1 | CASSATGFGYTEAFF
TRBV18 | CASSPPSYEQYF
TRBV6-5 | CASTTGRGPNQPQHF
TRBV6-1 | CASSAALVGSYEQYF
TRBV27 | CASSFRSWSYEQYF
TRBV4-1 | CASSQSHPIAAEKLFF
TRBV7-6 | CASSLLTSGSYNEQFF
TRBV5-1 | CASSFLPELYTDTQYF
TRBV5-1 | CASSLAGTSATDTQYF
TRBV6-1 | CAAAKGSSNEKLFF
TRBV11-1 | CASSLGTGGTGELFF
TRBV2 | CASNDMGGVGYTF
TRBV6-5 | CASSEEPPTQYF
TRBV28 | CASSQGQTYEQYF
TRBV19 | CASSIGNTDTQYF
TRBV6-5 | CASRYQGNYEQYF
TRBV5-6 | CASSLLLQGASGANVLTF
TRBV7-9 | CASSLAGSSPLHF
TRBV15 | CATSNTPGTVIRVGYTF
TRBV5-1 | CASSPAGRGGTYEQYF
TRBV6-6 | CASSYSGQISYEQYF
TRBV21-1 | CASSARPGAPTYNEQFF
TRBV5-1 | CASSHSRGAEDEQYF
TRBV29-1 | CSVEGRAEQYF
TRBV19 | CASGQGATYYGYTF
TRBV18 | CASSPMTGLPYEQYF
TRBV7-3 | CASSRGYGELFF
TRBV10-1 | CASSNSGTGVSGNTIYF
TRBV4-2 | CASSQVDNSGNTIYF
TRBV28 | CATTNHTRQGNYEQYF
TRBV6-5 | CASSPGQSTDTQYF
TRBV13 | CASSLRVGGRKETQYF
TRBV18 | CASSDRGTYNEQFF
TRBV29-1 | CSVATSDEQYF
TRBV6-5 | CASSRGEETQYF
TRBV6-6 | CASSYEGRGYTF